The source of this T cell receptor (beta chain) is a study of OX40 agonist ivuxolimab in advanced cancers. This clone was seen once. Data came from immunoSEQ multiplex PCR; TCRdb stores just in-frame clones and leaves some out. The data contain 40,000 to 45,000 clones, nearly 90% of them singletons. The CDR3 has 14 amino acids. The germline V gene encodes CDR1 MGHRA and CDR2 YSYEKL. V was pared by 2 bases and J by 5 bases, with 9 bases between. This chain connects TRBV4-1 to TRBJ1-4; D not certain. Specimen: CD4+ or CD8+ T cells sorted from blood, collected in a trial of the OX40 agonist ivuxolimab. This receptor was obtained from an adult with an advanced solid tumor such as melanoma, head and neck, liver or kidney cancer. CDR3 DNA: TGCGCCAGCAGCCAATTTGCGAAGAATGAAAAACTGTTTTTT. Protein sequence: CASSQFAKNEKLFF.